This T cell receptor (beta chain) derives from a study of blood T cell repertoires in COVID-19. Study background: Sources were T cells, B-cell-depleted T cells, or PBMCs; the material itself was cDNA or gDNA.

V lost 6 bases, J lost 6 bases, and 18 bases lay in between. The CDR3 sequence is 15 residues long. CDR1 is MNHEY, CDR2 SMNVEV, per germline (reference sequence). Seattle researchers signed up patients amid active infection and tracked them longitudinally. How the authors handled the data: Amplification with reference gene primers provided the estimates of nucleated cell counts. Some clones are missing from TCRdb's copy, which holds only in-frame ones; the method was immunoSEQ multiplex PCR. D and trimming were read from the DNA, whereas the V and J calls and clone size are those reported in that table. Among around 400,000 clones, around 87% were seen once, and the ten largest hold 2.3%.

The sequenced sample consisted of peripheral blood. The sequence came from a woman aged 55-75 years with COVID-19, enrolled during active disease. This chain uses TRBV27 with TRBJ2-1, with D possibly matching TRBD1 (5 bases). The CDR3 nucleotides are TGTGCCAGCAGACAACCCGGACCTGGGGCCAATGAGCAGTTCTTC. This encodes CASRQPGPGANEQFF.